The clone carrying this T cell receptor beta chain was seen a handful of times. Its antigen is not known. In germline, CDR1 is SQVTM, CDR2 ANQGSEA. Trimming stripped 4 bases from V and 1 base from J, with 6 bases between. The CDR3 is 12 amino acids. The sample originates from a study of post-analysis software for immune sequencing data. Researchers reported that TCR beta cDNA libraries carried unique molecular identifiers. TCRdb analysed the PCR reads with MiXCR anew, one entry per CDR3 protein. The repertoire has 650,000 to 850,000 distinct CDR3 sequences, 35% to 55% of them found once; the top ten carry approximately 5%. General study findings and limits: Patients carried five TRBV segments more frequently than controls did, and TRBV5-6, TRBV5-1 and TRBV20-1 were among them.

Sequencing was done on a sample of blood. This rearrangement joins TRBV29-1 to TRBJ2-3; D uncertain. The sequence derives from a girl under 18 with multiple sclerosis. The CDR3 DNA is TGCAGCGTTGTACTACGCACAGATACGCAGTATTTT. This sequence encodes CSVVLRTDTQYF.